This entry lists 6 T cell receptor beta chains sequenced from one sample in a study of CD8 T cells in Susac syndrome. Random hexamers were used to reverse transcribe the RNA input (roughly 0.5 to 1 ug). In TCRdb, the immunoSEQ multiplex PCR reads were re-called with MiXCR into one record per CDR3 protein. The table includes about 280,000 distinct CDR3 sequences, 70% to 90% detected once. The sequencing input was CD8+ T cells from PBMCs. The receptors were gathered from a human donor with multiple sclerosis.

This clonotype has only a few counts. The CDR3 spells CASSIVGPGELFF. The CDR3 DNA reads TGTGCCAGTAGTATTGTCGGCCCCGGGGAGCTGTTTTTT. This chain joins TRBV19 and TRBJ2-2; no definite D call. Looked up from germline, CDR1 is LNHDA and CDR2 is SQIVND (reference sequence). The CDR3 has 13 residues. V was shortened by 3 bases and J by 6 bases, with 8 bases between the two germline ends. Drawing the rest from reference TRBV19 and TRBJ2-2, the complete variable domain is DGGITQSPKYLFRKEGQNVTLSCEQNLNHDAMYWYRQDPGQGLRLIYYSQIVNDFQKGDIAEGYSVSREKKESFPLTVTSAQKNPTAFYLCASSIVGPGELFFGEGSRLTVL.

A few counts support this clonotype. CDR3 region: CASSPRRVRSPDTQYF. The CDR3 DNA sequence: TGTGCCAGCAGCCCACGTAGGGTTCGGAGTCCAGATACGCAGTATTTT. The chain recombines TRBV11-2 with TRBJ2-3; no definite D call. V was shortened by 5 bases and J by 4 bases, with 19 bases between the two germline ends. Germline CDR1 and CDR2: SGHAT and FQNNGV. The CDR3 is 16 residues long.

This clonotype was observed a few times. J is TRBJ2-3 and V is TRBV28; maybe TRBD2 (5 bases). Trimming took 2 bases from V and 6 from J, leaving 9 bases between them. There are 13 residues in the CDR3. CDR1 is MDHEN, CDR2 SYDVKM, per germline. The CDR3 sequence is CASSLGLADTQYF. For the CDR3, the DNA is TGTGCCAGCAGTTTAGGGTTAGCGGATACGCAGTATTTT.

The chain employs TRBV3-1 and TRBJ2-7; D uncertain. Germline CDR1 and CDR2: LGHDT and YNNKEL (reference sequence). V lost 7 bases to trimming and J lost 2 bases, with 24 bases between them. The CDR3 consists of 17 residues. Written as DNA, the CDR3 is TGTGCCAGCATCGTTAACTACCGGACCCATCACACCTACGAGCAGTACTTC. Protein sequence: CASIVNYRTHHTYEQYF.

This clonotype was observed a single time. V gene TRBV12-3 or TRBV12-4 combines with J gene TRBJ2-7, with unresolved D. Trimming cost V 7 bases and J 4 bases, with 11 bases left between them. The CDR3 contains 12 residues. The CDR3 loop is CASNRVPYEQYF. The CDR3 region has the DNA TGTGCCAGCAACAGAGTACCATACGAGCAGTACTTC.

This rearrangement joins TRBV28 to TRBJ2-1; 8 bases are shared with TRBD2. The V gene end was trimmed by 5 bases and the J gene end by 7 bases; junction bases not matched to a gene: 19. Germline CDR1 reads MDHEN; CDR2 reads SYDVKM. There are 18 residues in the CDR3. The CDR3 region is CASSLSPGREANWNEQFF. DNA for the CDR3: TGTGCCAGCAGTCTTTCCCCTGGGCGGGAGGCAAATTGGAATGAGCAGTTCTTC.